This T cell receptor (beta chain) came from a study of T-cell reconstitution after alpha-beta-depleted transplantation in children (dated by TCRdb to 2016 to 2017). Background on the whole study: Using TCR repertoire profiling, the study followed T-cell immune reconstitution in a quantitative way in children after TCRalphabeta/CD19-depleted allogeneic hematopoietic cell transplantation.

This clonotype was found many times. Its antigen remains unidentified. Per-base quality was not reported, and no clone a single base away is much larger than it. The library was generated by PCR. For sequencing, an Illumina HiSeq 2500 was employed. To normalize quantification of the TCRbeta repertoire, the TCR libraries were built with molecular barcoding that relied on unique molecular identifiers. Clones were called with MiXCR by TCRdb after fastp trimmed the public reads at Q25, and only in-frame beta chains were retained. Rows merge per CDR3 protein into single entries with the most common DNA and genes. In this sample the table shows a few hundred thousand distinct CDR3 sequences, approximately 9.8% of which occur a single time. The top ten clones comprise less than 6% of the sample. The CDR3 contains 12 residues, cysteine and phenylalanine counted. The sequence is cut down to CDR3 DNA, 36 bases in frame from base 1. V loses 1 base of germline sequence and J loses 6 bases, and the interval between the two ends is 6 bases. From a lookup of the germline V gene (reference sequence), CDR1 and CDR2 are SEHNR and FQNEAQ.

This receptor was identified in a human donor who donated a stem cell graft to a child with SCID. This receptor chain uses TRBV7-9 and TRBJ1-2; TRBD1 is a possible D gene, resting on 5 matching bases. Material: PBMCs from the stem cell graft donor, obtained from the stem cell graft. The CDR3 loop reads CASSLEGNGYTF. The bases are TGTGCCAGCAGCTTAGAGGGGAATGGCTACACCTTC.